A single sample is the source of the 24 T cell receptor beta chains below, sequenced in a study of cytomegalovirus exposure and HLA in healthy donors. PCR was performed using 60 Vbeta and 13 Jbeta primers. The repertoire was sequenced with immunoSEQ multiplex PCR; TCRdb's copy has only in-frame clones and lacks some. Of about 240,000 clones listed, 81% are singletons. Material for sequencing was PBMCs. The source of these receptors is a woman aged 60-75 years in good health and CMV-seropositive.

This clone was seen only a few times. The rearrangement links TRBV6-1 to TRBJ1-4; a weak D match, TRBD1 (5 bases). Germline assignment: CDR1 MNHNS and CDR2 SASEGT. The CDR3 sequence is 15 residues long. The V gene lost 7 bases and the J gene lost 5 bases, with 17 bases spanning the gap. CDR3 DNA: TGTGCCAGCACCCTAGCCGGGGCGGGGAATGAAAAACTGTTTTTT. Translation: CASTLAGAGNEKLFF.

This chain joins TRBV5-1 and TRBJ2-6; D perhaps matches TRBD2 (5 bases). This CDR3 is 15 amino acids long. Trimming removed 5 bases from V and 0 bases from J, with 9 bases in between. From germline, CDR1 is SGHRS and CDR2 YFSETQ. CDR3 in DNA: TGCGCCAGCAGAGGAGGTAACTCTGGGGCCAACGTCCTGACTTTC. Protein: CASRGGNSGANVLTF. The full variable domain, in which reference TRBV5-1 and TRBJ2-6 provide the parts outside the CDR3, is KAGVTQTPRYLIKTRGQQVTLSCSPISGHRSVSWYQQTPGQGLQFLFEYFSETQRNKGNFPGRFSGRQFSNSRSEMNVSTLELGDSALYLCASRGGNSGANVLTFGAGSRLTVL.

This clone was recorded only once. This chain connects TRBV7-2 to TRBJ2-1; 7 bases align to TRBD2. Per germline, CDR1 SGHTA and CDR2 FQGNSA. This CDR3 region has 15 residues. V lost 2 bases and J lost 5; bases outside the gene matches: 6. The CDR3 DNA sequence: TGTGCCAGCAGCTTATGGCTAGCGGAGAACAATGAGCAGTTCTTC. This gives the protein CASSLWLAENNEQFF.

As to this clone: At one end, the junction sequence differs from germline, possibly due to a read error. This sequence joins TRBV7-9 and TRBJ1-1; D unresolved. Germline V gene data show CDR1 as SEHNR and CDR2 as FQNEAQ (reference sequence). The CDR3 spans 14 residues. The CDR3 loop is CSSRPTIFNTEAFF. The CDR3, as DNA: TGTTCCAGCAGACCTACTATCTTTAACACTGAAGCTTTCTTT.

This chain uses TRBV4-1 with TRBJ2-6; the D is unclear. CDR1 and CDR2 from the germline V gene are MGHRA and YSYEKL. This CDR3 is 16 amino acids long. V lost 0 bases, J lost 0 bases, and 6 bases lay in between. CDR3 amino acids: CASSQDISSGANVLTF. The CDR3 DNA sequence: TGCGCCAGCAGCCAAGATATTAGCTCTGGGGCCAACGTCCTGACTTTC.

The chain has TRBV2 and TRBJ1-2, with D unresolved. V dropped 3 bases and J dropped 2 bases, with 7 bases sitting between them. The CDR3 runs 13 residues. CDR1 SNHLY and CDR2 FYNNEI come from the germline V gene. CDR3 sequence: CASSELTNYGYTF. The CDR3 DNA reads as TGTGCCAGCAGTGAGTTGACAAACTATGGCTACACCTTC. Supplemented by reference TRBV2 and TRBJ1-2, the full variable domain reads EPEVTQTPSHQVTQMGQEVILRCVPISNHLYFYWYRQILGQKVEFLVSFYNNEISEKSEIFDDQFSVERPDGSNFTLKIRSTKLEDSAMYFCASSELTNYGYTFGSGTRLTVV.

CDR3 DNA: TGCGCCAGCAGCTCCCTCTGGACTAGCGGGTCCTACAATGAGCAGTTCTTC. This gives the protein CASSSLWTSGSYNEQFF. The chain combines TRBV5-1 with TRBJ2-1; 11 bases are a match to TRBD2. The V and J ends lost 3 bases and 1 base, in that order; junction bases with no gene match: 6. The CDR3 contains 17 residues. The germline V gene encodes CDR1 SGHRS and CDR2 YFSETQ.

This chain uses TRBV27 with TRBJ1-5; D remains ambiguous. The V and J ends lost 2 bases and 7 bases respectively, with 9 bases between them. The germline V gene encodes CDR1 MNHEY and CDR2 SMNVEV (reference sequence). The CDR3 is 13 amino acids. This CDR3 reads CASSLTRWQPQHF. The CDR3 coding sequence is TGTGCCAGCAGTTTAACCAGGTGGCAGCCCCAGCATTTT.

The V and J genes are TRBV11-2 and TRBJ2-1, with TRBD2 identical over 7 bases. The CDR3 extends over 16 amino acids. Looked up from germline, CDR1 is SGHAT and CDR2 is FQNNGV. After removal of 5 bases from V and 7 bases from J, the junction contained 14 bases not matched to a gene. CDR3 nucleotides: TGTGCCAGCAGCCCCTATCCCCTAGGACTAGGGAATGAGCAGTTCTTC. This codes for CASSPYPLGLGNEQFF.

The V call is TRBV9, the J call TRBJ2-1; 15 nucleotides line up with TRBD2. Germline assignment: CDR1 SGDLS and CDR2 YYNGEE. Trimming removed 4 bases from V and 6 bases from J; junction bases left unmatched: 5. The CDR3 spans 16 residues. This CDR3 reads CASSPRGLAGGNEQFF. For the CDR3, the DNA is TGTGCCAGCAGCCCACGGGGACTAGCGGGAGGCAATGAGCAGTTCTTC.

The chain carries TRBV14 and TRBJ2-5, with 8 bases matching TRBD2. The ends lost 3 bases at V and 5 bases at J; junction bases unmatched: 5. Germline V gives CDR1 SGHDN, CDR2 FVKESK. The CDR3 has 14 amino acids. The CDR3 is CASSHLGLVETQYF. The CDR3 nucleotides read TGTGCCAGCAGCCACTTGGGACTAGTTGAGACCCAGTACTTC.

This clone was seen a single time. The CDR3 here is CAWSPPWGELRNEQFF. The CDR3 bases are TGTGCCTGGAGTCCCCCCTGGGGGGAGTTGAGGAATGAGCAGTTCTTC. The chain joins TRBV30 to TRBJ2-1; D is perhaps TRBD2 (6 bases). Germline-derived CDR1 and CDR2 are GTSNPN and SVGIG (reference sequence). Trimming took off 2 bases at V and 7 bases at J, with 21 bases between the two ends. The CDR3 runs 16 residues.

The chain is built from TRBV19 and TRBJ2-4; perhaps TRBD2 as D (5 bases). V lost 4 bases and J 9 bases, leaving 19 bases between the germline ends. This CDR3 comprises 15 residues. Germline V CDR1 and CDR2: LNHDA, SQIVND (reference sequence). CDR3 coding DNA: TGTGCCAGTAGTACCGTACGGGGAGATTTCGGCATTCAGTACTTC. Translating it yields CASSTVRGDFGIQYF.

This chain uses TRBV6-1 with TRBJ1-4; D is ambiguous. The CDR3 has 15 amino acids. Trimming cost V 6 bases and J 8 bases, with 19 bases left between them. The germline gives CDR1 MNHNS, CDR2 SASEGT. This CDR3 is CASSVPRRVGEKLFF. DNA of the CDR3: TGTGCCAGCAGCGTCCCAAGGAGGGTAGGCGAAAAACTGTTTTTT.

V usage is TRBV6-5 and J usage is TRBJ1-4; TRBD1 might be the D (6 bases). Germline V gene sequence: CDR1 MNHEY, CDR2 SVGAGI. V lost 7 bases, J lost 2 bases, and 8 bases lay in between. The length of the CDR3 is 13 residues. CDR3 nucleotide sequence: TGTGCCAGCACTGACAGGACTAATGAAAAACTGTTTTTT. This sequence encodes CASTDRTNEKLFF.

V and J are TRBV28 and TRBJ2-2; D is unresolved. Germline V gene data show CDR1 as MDHEN and CDR2 as SYDVKM. V was cut by 2 bases and J by 4 bases, with 5 bases left in between. This CDR3 spans 13 amino acids. CDR3 sequence reads: CASSLILTGELFF. CDR3 bases: TGTGCCAGCAGTTTAATCCTCACCGGGGAGCTGTTTTTT.

As concerns this clone: A read error is likely, as this CDR3 ends without the conserved phenylalanine or tryptophan. No DNA is shown, since the ends of the CDR3 on it are uncertain; the CDR3 is the one TCRdb lists. This sequence joins TRBV28 and TRBJ1-1. Germline V CDR1 and CDR2: MDHEN, SYDVKM. The CDR3 is 13 residues long, ends included. CDR3: CASSLIDVTPLFS.

The chain employs TRBV12-5 and TRBJ2-7; 9 bases match TRBD2. Germline CDR1 is LGHNT and CDR2 is FRNRAP. Trimming removed 6 bases from V and 3 bases from J; junction bases left unmatched: 9. CDR3 size: 15 residues. The CDR3 protein is CASGGPSGILYEQYF. The CDR3 DNA reads TGTGCTAGTGGGGGGCCTAGCGGGATCCTCTACGAGCAGTACTTC.

The genes are TRBV28 and TRBJ1-2; D may be TRBD1 (6 bases). Trimming removed 5 bases from V and 7 bases from J, with 17 bases in between. The CDR3 contains 14 residues. Germline lookup yields CDR1 MDHEN and CDR2 SYDVKM. CDR3 protein: CASSNSRGQGGYTF. Here the CDR3 DNA reads TGTGCCAGCAGTAATTCCAGGGGTCAGGGTGGCTACACCTTC.

The table lists this clone with a count of one. This rearrangement joins TRBV11-1 to TRBJ2-2; maybe TRBD2 (6 bases). Germline CDR1 and CDR2: SGHAT and FQDESV (reference sequence). V dropped 10 bases and J dropped 7 bases, with 22 bases sitting between them. The CDR3 has 15 residues. This chain's CDR3 is CATKPGGVLGGELFF. The CDR3 DNA reads as TGTGCCACTAAACCCGGAGGGGTTTTGGGCGGGGAGCTGTTTTTT.

The V call is TRBV6-1, the J call TRBJ2-5; D may be TRBD2 (6 bases). The V gene's germline CDR1 is MNHNS and CDR2 SASEGT. V was shortened by 2 bases and J by 1 base, with 11 bases between the two germline ends. The CDR3 has 15 residues. CDR3 loop: CASSELLASQETQYF. CDR3 coding DNA: TGTGCCAGCAGTGAACTTCTAGCGAGCCAAGAGACCCAGTACTTC.

This chain uses TRBV2 with TRBJ2-7; 7 nucleotides align to TRBD1. CDR1 is SNHLY and CDR2 is FYNNEI in the germline V gene. The CDR3 runs 14 residues. J lost 1 base, V lost 6 bases, and 6 bases had no gene match. The CDR3 spells CASRRETGSYEQYF. In DNA, the CDR3 is TGTGCCAGCAGGAGAGAGACAGGGTCCTACGAGCAGTACTTC.

This chain joins TRBV6-1 and TRBJ1-1; 8 bases are a match to TRBD1. From germline, CDR1 is MNHNS and CDR2 SASEGT. The junction had 5 bases not matched to a gene; V was cut back by 10 bases and J by 4 bases. This CDR3 region has 12 residues. CDR3 sequence reads: CAIKQGGTEAFF. The CDR3, as DNA: TGTGCCATCAAACAGGGGGGCACTGAAGCTTTCTTT.

V gene TRBV18 combines with J gene TRBJ2-5, with 9 bases identical to TRBD1. CDR1 and CDR2 from the germline V gene are KGHSH and LQKENI. This CDR3 is 14 amino acids long. J lost 6 bases, V lost 5 bases, and 7 bases had no gene match. The CDR3 sequence is CASSTGTGLQTQYF. CDR3 DNA sequence: TGTGCCAGCTCAACCGGGACAGGGTTACAGACCCAGTACTTC.